Listed below are T cell receptor beta chains from one sample, sequenced in a study of cytomegalovirus exposure and HLA in healthy donors. Measured with immunoSEQ multiplex PCR; TCRdb has only the in-frame clones, and not every one. Seen here are about 160,000 clones, about four fifths observed once, and the top ten hold roughly 1.5%. The sequencing input was PBMCs. Source of these receptors: a male donor in good health and CMV-seronegative. Both conserved end residues are part of each CDR3. The D gene is left open where the match is weak. The listing skips clone size in some rows; elsewhere it reads once, few, many or a size class.

V gene: TRBV7-2; J gene: TRBJ2-7; CDR3 length: 13; clone size: NA; D gene: NA; CDR3 DNA: TGTGCCAGCAGCTTAGACAGGGAGGGCGAGCAGTACTTC; CDR3 protein: CASSLDREGEQYF
V gene: TRBV5-1; J gene: TRBJ1-1; CDR3 length: 17; clone size: NA; D gene: TRBD1; CDR3 DNA: TGCGCCAGCAGCAAGACGGGACAGCCCCTTACGAACACTGAAGCTTTCTTT; CDR3 protein: CASSKTGQPLTNTEAFF
V gene: TRBV6-6; J gene: TRBJ2-2; CDR3 length: 16; clone size: NA; D gene: TRBD1; CDR3 DNA: TGTGCCAGCAGTTACTCAGGGGGCGTAAACACCGGGGAGCTGTTTTTT; CDR3 protein: CASSYSGGVNTGELFF
V gene: TRBV4-2; J gene: TRBJ1-5; CDR3 length: 14; clone size: NA; D gene: NA; CDR3 DNA: TGTGCCAGCAGCCAAGTCGACAGTAATCAGCCCCAGCATTTT; CDR3 protein: CASSQVDSNQPQHF
V gene: TRBV18; J gene: TRBJ1-2; CDR3 length: 13; clone size: NA; D gene: NA; CDR3 DNA: TGTGCCAGCTCACCGGACAGAAGTTATGGCTACACCTTC; CDR3 protein: CASSPDRSYGYTF
V gene: TRBV30; J gene: TRBJ1-4; CDR3 length: 20; clone size: once; D gene: NA; CDR3 DNA: TGTGCCTGGAGTCAGAGGTGGGGCAGGGATCAACTCGGAACTAATGAAAAACTGTTTTTT; CDR3 protein: CAWSQRWGRDQLGTNEKLFF
V gene: TRBV18; J gene: TRBJ2-7; CDR3 length: 15; clone size: NA; D gene: NA; CDR3 DNA: TGTGCCAGCTCACCTTCCGGGGAACGTTCTGTCGAGCAGTACTTC; CDR3 protein: CASSPSGERSVEQYF
V gene: TRBV15; J gene: TRBJ2-1; CDR3 length: 16; clone size: NA; D gene: TRBD1; CDR3 DNA: TGTGCCACCAGCAGAGATCCTCACCCAGGGGGCAATGAGCAGTTCTTC; CDR3 protein: CATSRDPHPGGNEQFF
V gene: TRBV7-8; J gene: TRBJ2-5; CDR3 length: 21; clone size: once; D gene: TRBD1; CDR3 DNA: TGTGCCAGCAGACTAACCCCGGCAGAGGGTAACAGGGGTCAGGAGGAGAAGACCCAGTACTTC; CDR3 protein: CASRLTPAEGNRGQEEKTQYF
V gene: TRBV6-6; J gene: TRBJ2-2; CDR3 length: 15; clone size: NA; D gene: TRBD1; CDR3 DNA: TGTGCCAGCAGCCCCCTTGCGACAGGGTCCGGGGAGCTGTTTTTT; CDR3 protein: CASSPLATGSGELFF
V gene: TRBV5-1; J gene: TRBJ2-5; CDR3 length: 16; clone size: few; D gene: TRBD2; CDR3 DNA: TGCGCCAGCAGCCCCGGGACTAGCGGGGGGCAAGAGACCCAGTACTTC; CDR3 protein: CASSPGTSGGQETQYF
V gene: TRBV6-6; J gene: TRBJ1-4; CDR3 length: 13; clone size: NA; D gene: NA; CDR3 DNA: TGTGCCAGCAGTTCCGTCTTTAATGAAAAACTGTTTTTT; CDR3 protein: CASSSVFNEKLFF
V gene: TRBV27; J gene: TRBJ1-5; CDR3 length: 15; clone size: NA; D gene: NA; CDR3 DNA: TGTGCCAGCAGTTACAGGGTTGGCAGCAATCAGCCCCAGCATTTT; CDR3 protein: CASSYRVGSNQPQHF
V gene: TRBV6-5; J gene: TRBJ2-3; CDR3 length: 13; clone size: NA; D gene: NA; CDR3 DNA: TGTGCCAGCAGTTACCAGGGCACAGATACGCAGTATTTT; CDR3 protein: CASSYQGTDTQYF
V gene: TRBV7-3; J gene: TRBJ2-1; CDR3 length: 17; clone size: NA; D gene: NA; CDR3 DNA: TGTGCCAGCAGCTTAGCCGCAGCGGACCGGGTTGACAATGAGCAGTTCTTC; CDR3 protein: CASSLAAADRVDNEQFF
V gene: TRBV4-2; J gene: TRBJ2-2; CDR3 length: 15; clone size: NA; D gene: NA; CDR3 DNA: TGTGCCAGCAGTGACATTTCCGCGAACACCGGGGAGCTGTTTTTT; CDR3 protein: CASSDISANTGELFF
V gene: TRBV19; J gene: TRBJ2-2; CDR3 length: 16; clone size: NA; D gene: TRBD2; CDR3 DNA: TGTGCCAGTAGTATGACTAGCGGGAGGGCCGGCGGGGAGCTGTTTTTT; CDR3 protein: CASSMTSGRAGGELFF
V gene: TRBV5-6; J gene: TRBJ2-5; CDR3 length: 14; clone size: NA; D gene: TRBD2; CDR3 DNA: TGTGCCAGCAGTTACTGGACTAGCAGAGAGACCCAGTACTTC; CDR3 protein: CASSYWTSRETQYF
V gene: TRBV10-3; J gene: TRBJ2-6; CDR3 length: 15; clone size: NA; D gene: NA; CDR3 DNA: TGTGCCATCAGTGCCCAGGGGTCCGGGGCCAACGTCCTGACTTTC; CDR3 protein: CAISAQGSGANVLTF
V gene: TRBV2; J gene: TRBJ1-1; CDR3 length: 16; clone size: NA; D gene: TRBD1; CDR3 DNA: TGTGCCAGCAGGGTGGACAGGGGGAGGGCGAACACTGAAGCTTTCTTT; CDR3 protein: CASRVDRGRANTEAFF
V gene: TRBV7-9; J gene: TRBJ2-7; CDR3 length: 12; clone size: NA; D gene: NA; CDR3 DNA: TGTGCCAGCAGCCCTAGCAGTTACGAGCAGTACTTC; CDR3 protein: CASSPSSYEQYF
V gene: TRBV11-2; J gene: TRBJ2-1; CDR3 length: 14; clone size: NA; D gene: NA; CDR3 DNA: TGTGCCAGCAGCTCCGGGGGTGGGGTCGGTGAGCAGTTCTTC; CDR3 protein: CASSSGGGVGEQFF
V gene: TRBV7-9; J gene: TRBJ2-3; CDR3 length: 17; clone size: once; D gene: NA; CDR3 DNA: TGTGCCAGCAGCCCCATGGAGTTATTAGTAGGCACAGATACGCAGTATTTT; CDR3 protein: CASSPMELLVGTDTQYF
V gene: TRBV28; J gene: TRBJ2-4; CDR3 length: 15; clone size: NA; D gene: TRBD2; CDR3 DNA: TGTGCCAGCAGCCCCCAGTGGGAGGGCCGGGGGATTCAGTACTTC; CDR3 protein: CASSPQWEGRGIQYF
V gene: TRBV10-2; J gene: TRBJ1-2; CDR3 length: 17; clone size: NA; D gene: NA; CDR3 DNA: TGCGCCAGCAGTGAAGTGGAGTCATACTATGAATTATTTGGCTACACCTTC; CDR3 protein: CASSEVESYYELFGYTF
V gene: TRBV7-6; J gene: TRBJ2-3; CDR3 length: 16; clone size: NA; D gene: TRBD2; CDR3 DNA: TGTGCCAGCAGCTTAGCGTGGACCGGGACTAGCTCTACGCAGTATTTT; CDR3 protein: CASSLAWTGTSSTQYF
V gene: TRBV5-1; J gene: TRBJ1-4; CDR3 length: 18; clone size: NA; D gene: NA; CDR3 DNA: TGCGCCAGCGGCCGAACAGGGTCGGGCTTCTCAACTAATGAAAAACTGTTTTTT; CDR3 protein: CASGRTGSGFSTNEKLFF
V gene: TRBV9; J gene: TRBJ1-2; CDR3 length: 13; clone size: NA; D gene: NA; CDR3 DNA: TGTGCCAGCAGCGTAGGACAGTCGTATGGCTACACCTTC; CDR3 protein: CASSVGQSYGYTF
V gene: TRBV4-3; J gene: TRBJ2-1; CDR3 length: 15; clone size: NA; D gene: TRBD2; CDR3 DNA: TGCGCCAGCAGCCAAGACGTCGGACTAGTCAATGAGCAGTTCTTC; CDR3 protein: CASSQDVGLVNEQFF
V gene: TRBV7-6; J gene: TRBJ1-5; CDR3 length: 14; clone size: NA; D gene: NA; CDR3 DNA: TGTGCCAGCAGCCCAAGGGAGGGCGGTCAGCCCCAGCATTTT; CDR3 protein: CASSPREGGQPQHF
V gene: TRBV28; J gene: TRBJ2-5; CDR3 length: 13; clone size: NA; D gene: TRBD2; CDR3 DNA: TGTGCCAGCAGTTCGACTAGCGTGGAGACCCAGTACTTC; CDR3 protein: CASSSTSVETQYF
V gene: TRBV7-2; J gene: TRBJ2-3; CDR3 length: 14; clone size: NA; D gene: NA; CDR3 DNA: TGTGCCAGCAGCTTACGAGGGCCCACAGATACGCAGTATTTT; CDR3 protein: CASSLRGPTDTQYF
V gene: TRBV5-4; J gene: TRBJ2-1; CDR3 length: 16; clone size: few; D gene: TRBD2; CDR3 DNA: TGTGCCAGCAGCAAACCGCAGCCGGGAGGGCCGAATGAGCAGTTCTTC; CDR3 protein: CASSKPQPGGPNEQFF
V gene: TRBV5-4; J gene: TRBJ1-4; CDR3 length: 15; clone size: NA; D gene: TRBD1; CDR3 DNA: TGTGCCAGCAGCCCCGGGACAGTTAGTAATGAAAAACTGTTTTTT; CDR3 protein: CASSPGTVSNEKLFF
V gene: TRBV5-1; J gene: TRBJ2-1; CDR3 length: 14; clone size: NA; D gene: TRBD2; CDR3 DNA: TGCGCCAGCAGCAATGGACTAGCGGGAGATGAGCAGTTCTTC; CDR3 protein: CASSNGLAGDEQFF
V gene: TRBV10-3; J gene: TRBJ2-7; CDR3 length: 13; clone size: NA; D gene: TRBD2; CDR3 DNA: TGTGCCATCAGTGGACGGGAGGGTTACGAGCAGTACTTC; CDR3 protein: CAISGREGYEQYF
V gene: TRBV4-3; J gene: TRBJ1-5; CDR3 length: 16; clone size: once; D gene: NA; CDR3 DNA: TGCGCCAGCAGCCCCAGGACAGAGTTGAGCAATCAGCCCCAGCATTTT; CDR3 protein: CASSPRTELSNQPQHF
V gene: TRBV28; J gene: TRBJ2-5; CDR3 length: 14; clone size: NA; D gene: NA; CDR3 DNA: TGTGCCAGCCTGGAACAAGGGGTAAGGGAGACCCAGTACTTC; CDR3 protein: CASLEQGVRETQYF
V gene: TRBV7-9; J gene: TRBJ2-3; CDR3 length: 12; clone size: NA; D gene: NA; CDR3 DNA: TGTGCCAGCGGCCGACTTCTGGATACGCAGTATTTT; CDR3 protein: CASGRLLDTQYF
V gene: TRBV9; J gene: TRBJ1-2; CDR3 length: 14; clone size: NA; D gene: NA; CDR3 DNA: TGTGCCAGCAGCGTAGAAGCAGGAAACTATGGCTACACCTTC; CDR3 protein: CASSVEAGNYGYTF
V gene: TRBV7-2; J gene: TRBJ2-5; CDR3 length: 18; clone size: NA; D gene: TRBD1; CDR3 DNA: TGTGCCAGCAGCCCTTTTTTCACGGGACAGACCAGAGGGGAGACCCAGTACTTC; CDR3 protein: CASSPFFTGQTRGETQYF